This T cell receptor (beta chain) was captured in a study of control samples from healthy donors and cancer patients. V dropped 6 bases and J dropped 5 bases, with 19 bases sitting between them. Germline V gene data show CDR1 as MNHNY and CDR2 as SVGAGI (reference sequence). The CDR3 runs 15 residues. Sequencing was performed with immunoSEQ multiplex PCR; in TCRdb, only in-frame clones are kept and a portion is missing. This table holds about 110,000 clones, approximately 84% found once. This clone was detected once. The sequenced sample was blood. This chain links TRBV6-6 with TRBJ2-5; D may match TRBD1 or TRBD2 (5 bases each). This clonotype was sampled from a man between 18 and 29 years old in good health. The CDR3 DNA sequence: TGTGCCAGCAGGACACTCACAGGCGAGGGGGAGACCCAGTACTTC. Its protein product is CASRTLTGEGETQYF.